The sequence of this T cell receptor beta chain was determined in a study of beta chain features in type 1 diabetes. This clone occurred a few times. What it recognizes is unknown. Other DNA sequences from this sample encode an identical CDR3 as well. Sequencing targeted expressed TCRB transcripts, as all isolated RNA had been reverse transcribed. Assay: immunoSEQ multiplex PCR; the TCRdb copy retains only in-frame clones and omits some. Among about 150,000 clones listed, under 13% were seen once. CDR1 is SGHTA, CDR2 FQGNSA, per germline. Trimming removed 5 bases from V and 2 bases from J, with 3 bases in between. The CDR3 is 11 amino acids. Populations isolated by sorting all had purity greater than 95%. Study conclusions and caveats: Diminished insertions and augmented deletions at VDJ junctions characterized type 1 diabetes patients. Across all four CD4+ subsets, people with type 1 diabetes showed modestly shorter TCRB CDR3s. With patients and controls alike, PCR might favor shorter templates to an equal degree. Within the patient group, naive, central memory and Treg TCRB repertoires appeared more similar to each other than within healthy donors.

The origin of this receptor is a man younger than 45 with type 1 diabetes. Material: central memory CD4+ T cells from blood. The V and J genes are TRBV7-2 and TRBJ2-5; D gene ambiguous. CDR3 DNA sequence: TGTGCCAGCAGCCGTCAAGAGACCCAGTACTTC. Protein: CASSRQETQYF.